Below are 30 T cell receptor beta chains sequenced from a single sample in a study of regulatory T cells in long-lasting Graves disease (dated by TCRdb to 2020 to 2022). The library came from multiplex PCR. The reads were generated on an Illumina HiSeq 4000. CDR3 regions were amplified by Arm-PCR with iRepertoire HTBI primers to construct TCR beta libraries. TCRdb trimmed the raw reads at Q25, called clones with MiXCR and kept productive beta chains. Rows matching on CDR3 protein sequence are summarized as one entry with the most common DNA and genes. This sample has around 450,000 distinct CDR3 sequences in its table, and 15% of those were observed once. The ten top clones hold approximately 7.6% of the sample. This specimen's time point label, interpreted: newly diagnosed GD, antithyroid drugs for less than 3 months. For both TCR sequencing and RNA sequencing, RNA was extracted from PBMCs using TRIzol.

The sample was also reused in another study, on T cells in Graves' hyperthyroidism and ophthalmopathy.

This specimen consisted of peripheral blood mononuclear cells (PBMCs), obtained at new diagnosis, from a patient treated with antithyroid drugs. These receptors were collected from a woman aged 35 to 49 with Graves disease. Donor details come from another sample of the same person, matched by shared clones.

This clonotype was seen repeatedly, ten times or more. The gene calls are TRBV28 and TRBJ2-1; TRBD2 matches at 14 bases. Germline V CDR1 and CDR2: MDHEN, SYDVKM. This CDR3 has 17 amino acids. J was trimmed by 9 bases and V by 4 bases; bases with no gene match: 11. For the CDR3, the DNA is TGTGCCAGCAGTTCCTCCTCTCCGGGACTAGCGGGAGTTGAGCAGTTCTTC. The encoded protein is CASSSSSPGLAGVEQFF.

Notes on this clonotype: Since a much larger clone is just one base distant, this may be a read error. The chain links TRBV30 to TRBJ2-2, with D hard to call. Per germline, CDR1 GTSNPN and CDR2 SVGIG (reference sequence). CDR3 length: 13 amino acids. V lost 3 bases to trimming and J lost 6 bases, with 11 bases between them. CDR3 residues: CAWRGFSAGELFF. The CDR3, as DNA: TGTGCCTGGAGAGGGTTTTCCGCCGGGGAGCTGTTTTTT.

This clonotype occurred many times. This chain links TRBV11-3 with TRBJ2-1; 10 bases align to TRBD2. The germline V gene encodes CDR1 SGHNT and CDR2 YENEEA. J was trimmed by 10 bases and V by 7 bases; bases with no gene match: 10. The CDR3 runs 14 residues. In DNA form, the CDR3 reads TGTGCCAGCACCCCAACTAGCGGGACGGGGGAGCAGTTCTTC. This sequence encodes CASTPTSGTGEQFF.

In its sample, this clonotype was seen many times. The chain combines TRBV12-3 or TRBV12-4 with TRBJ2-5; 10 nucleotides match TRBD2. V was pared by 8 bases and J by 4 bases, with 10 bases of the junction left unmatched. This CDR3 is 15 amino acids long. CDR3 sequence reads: CASAPAGGGGETQYF. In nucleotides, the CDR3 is TGTGCCAGCGCGCCAGCGGGAGGGGGGGGAGAGACCCAGTACTTC.

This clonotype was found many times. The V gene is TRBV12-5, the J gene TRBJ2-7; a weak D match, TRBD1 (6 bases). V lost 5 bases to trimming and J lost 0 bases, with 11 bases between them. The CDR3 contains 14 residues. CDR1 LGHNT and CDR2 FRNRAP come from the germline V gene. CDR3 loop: CASGPDRPSYEQYF. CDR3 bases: TGTGCTAGTGGTCCCGACAGGCCCTCCTACGAGCAGTACTTC.

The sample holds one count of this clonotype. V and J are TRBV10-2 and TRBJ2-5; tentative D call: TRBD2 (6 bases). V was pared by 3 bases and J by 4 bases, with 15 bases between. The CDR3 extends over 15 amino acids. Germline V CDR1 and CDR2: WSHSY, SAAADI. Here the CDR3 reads CASSEPSAGSETQYF. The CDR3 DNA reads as TGCGCCAGCAGTGAACCCTCGGCGGGGTCAGAGACCCAGTACTTC.

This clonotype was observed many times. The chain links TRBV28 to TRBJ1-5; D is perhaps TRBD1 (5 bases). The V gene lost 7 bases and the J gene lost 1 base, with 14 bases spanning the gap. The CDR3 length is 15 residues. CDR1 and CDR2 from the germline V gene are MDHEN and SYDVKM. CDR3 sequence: CASTEGRWSNQPQHF. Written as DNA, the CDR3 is TGTGCCAGCACCGAGGGACGCTGGAGCAATCAGCCCCAGCATTTT.

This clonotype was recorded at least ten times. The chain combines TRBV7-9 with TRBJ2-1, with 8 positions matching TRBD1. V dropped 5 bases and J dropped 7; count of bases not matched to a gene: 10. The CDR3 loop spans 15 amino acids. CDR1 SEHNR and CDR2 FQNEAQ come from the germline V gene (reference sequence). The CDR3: CASSGPTGDVNEQFF. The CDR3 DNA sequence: TGTGCCAGCAGCGGCCCGACAGGGGATGTGAATGAGCAGTTCTTC.

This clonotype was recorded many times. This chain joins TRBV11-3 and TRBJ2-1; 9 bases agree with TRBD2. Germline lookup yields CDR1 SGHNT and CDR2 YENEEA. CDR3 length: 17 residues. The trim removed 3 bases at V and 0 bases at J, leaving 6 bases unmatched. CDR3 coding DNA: TGTGCCAGCAGCTTGGGGCGGGAGGGGAGCTCCTACAATGAGCAGTTCTTC. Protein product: CASSLGREGSSYNEQFF.

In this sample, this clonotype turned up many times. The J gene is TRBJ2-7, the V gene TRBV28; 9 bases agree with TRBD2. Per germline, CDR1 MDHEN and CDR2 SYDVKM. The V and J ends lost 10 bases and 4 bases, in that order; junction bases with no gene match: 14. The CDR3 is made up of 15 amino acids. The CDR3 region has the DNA TGTGCCACTCTCTCGATAGCGGGAGTCTCGTACGAGCAGTACTTC. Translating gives CATLSIAGVSYEQYF.

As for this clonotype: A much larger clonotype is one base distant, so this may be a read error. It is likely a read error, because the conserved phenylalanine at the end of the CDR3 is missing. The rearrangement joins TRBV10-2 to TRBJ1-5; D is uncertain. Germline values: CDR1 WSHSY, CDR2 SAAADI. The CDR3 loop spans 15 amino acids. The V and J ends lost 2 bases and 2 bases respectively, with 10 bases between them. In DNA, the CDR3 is TGCGCCAGCAGTGAGCCCCGGGAGGGCAATCAGCCCCAGCATCTT. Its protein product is CASSEPREGNQPQHL.

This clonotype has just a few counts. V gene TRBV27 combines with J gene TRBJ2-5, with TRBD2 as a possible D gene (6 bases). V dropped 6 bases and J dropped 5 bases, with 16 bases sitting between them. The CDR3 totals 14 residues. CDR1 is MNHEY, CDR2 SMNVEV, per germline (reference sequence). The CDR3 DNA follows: TGTGCCAGCAGCCCGACTCCCCGGGGGGAGACCCAGTACTTC. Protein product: CASSPTPRGETQYF.

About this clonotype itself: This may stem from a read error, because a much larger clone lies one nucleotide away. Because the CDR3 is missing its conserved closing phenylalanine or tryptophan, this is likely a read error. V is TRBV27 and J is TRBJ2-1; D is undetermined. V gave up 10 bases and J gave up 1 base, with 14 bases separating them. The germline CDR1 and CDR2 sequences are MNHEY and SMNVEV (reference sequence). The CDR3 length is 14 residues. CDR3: CATRAPPSYNEQFL. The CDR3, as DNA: TGTGCCACCCGGGCCCCCCCTTCCTACAATGAGCAGTTCCTC.

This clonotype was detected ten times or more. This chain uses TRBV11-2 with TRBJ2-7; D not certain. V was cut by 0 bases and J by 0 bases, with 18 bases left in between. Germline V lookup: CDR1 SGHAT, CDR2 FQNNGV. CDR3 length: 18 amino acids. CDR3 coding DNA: TGTGCCAGCAGCTTAGATGTTTTCGAGGCAGCTCCCTCCTACGAGCAGTACTTC. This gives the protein CASSLDVFEAAPSYEQYF.

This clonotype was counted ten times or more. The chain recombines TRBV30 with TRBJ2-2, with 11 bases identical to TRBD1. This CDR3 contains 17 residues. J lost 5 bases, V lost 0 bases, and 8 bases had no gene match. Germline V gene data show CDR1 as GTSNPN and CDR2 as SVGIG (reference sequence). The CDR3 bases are TGTGCCTGGAGTGTAGATCCGGACAGGGGGCTTACCGGGGAGCTGTTTTTT. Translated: CAWSVDPDRGLTGELFF.

The CDR3 here is CAISRGTSFDEQFF. CDR3 nucleotides: TGTGCCATCAGCCGAGGGACTAGTTTTGATGAGCAGTTCTTC. The V call is TRBV10-3, the J call TRBJ2-1, with TRBD2 matching over 8 bases. The CDR3 runs 14 residues. The junction had 9 bases not matched to a gene; V was cut back by 6 bases and J by 8 bases. Germline V CDR1 and CDR2: ENHRY, SYGVKD.

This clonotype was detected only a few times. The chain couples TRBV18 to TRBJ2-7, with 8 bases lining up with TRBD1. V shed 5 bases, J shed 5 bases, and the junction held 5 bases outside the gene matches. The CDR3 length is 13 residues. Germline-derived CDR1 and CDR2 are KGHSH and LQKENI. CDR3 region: CASSSDRDDEQYF. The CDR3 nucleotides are TGTGCCAGCTCATCGGACAGGGATGACGAGCAGTACTTC. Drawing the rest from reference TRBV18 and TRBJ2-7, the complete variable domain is NAGVMQNPRHLVRRRGQEARLRCSPMKGHSHVYWYRQLPEEGLKFMVYLQKENIIDESGMPKERFSAEFPKEGPSILRIQQVVRGDSAAYFCASSSDRDDEQYFGPGTRLTVT.

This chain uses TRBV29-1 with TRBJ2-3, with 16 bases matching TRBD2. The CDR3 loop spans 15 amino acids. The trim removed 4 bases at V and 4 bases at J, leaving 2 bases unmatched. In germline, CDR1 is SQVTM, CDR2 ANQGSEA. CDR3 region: CSVGGLAGGPDTQYF. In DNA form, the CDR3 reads TGCAGCGTTGGGGGACTAGCGGGAGGGCCAGATACGCAGTATTTT.

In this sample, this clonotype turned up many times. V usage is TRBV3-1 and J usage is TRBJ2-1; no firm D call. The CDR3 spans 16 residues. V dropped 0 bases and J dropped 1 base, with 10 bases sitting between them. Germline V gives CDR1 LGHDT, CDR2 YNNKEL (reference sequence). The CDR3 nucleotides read TGTGCCAGCAGCCAAGATATAGAATTGTCCTACAATGAGCAGTTCTTC. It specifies CASSQDIELSYNEQFF.

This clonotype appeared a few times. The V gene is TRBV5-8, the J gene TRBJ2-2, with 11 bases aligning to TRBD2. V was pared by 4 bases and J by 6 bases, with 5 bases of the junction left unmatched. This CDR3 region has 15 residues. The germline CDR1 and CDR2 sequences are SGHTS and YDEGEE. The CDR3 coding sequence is TGTGCCAGCAGCCGCGTACTAGCGGGAGCCGGGGAGCTGTTTTTT. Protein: CASSRVLAGAGELFF.

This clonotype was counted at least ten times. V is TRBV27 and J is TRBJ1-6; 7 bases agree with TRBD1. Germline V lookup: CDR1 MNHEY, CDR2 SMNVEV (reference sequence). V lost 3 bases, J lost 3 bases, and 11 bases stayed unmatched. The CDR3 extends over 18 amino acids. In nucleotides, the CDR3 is TGTGCCAGCAGTTTGGAGTACCCAGGGGGTCTCTATAATTCACCCCTCCACTTT. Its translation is CASSLEYPGGLYNSPLHF.

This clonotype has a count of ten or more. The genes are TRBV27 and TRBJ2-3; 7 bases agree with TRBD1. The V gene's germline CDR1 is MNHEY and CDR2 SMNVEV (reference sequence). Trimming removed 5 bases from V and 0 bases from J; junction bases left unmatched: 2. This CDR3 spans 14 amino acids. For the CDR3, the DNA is TGTGCCAGCAGTCGGGACAGTAGCACAGATACGCAGTATTTT. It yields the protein CASSRDSSTDTQYF.

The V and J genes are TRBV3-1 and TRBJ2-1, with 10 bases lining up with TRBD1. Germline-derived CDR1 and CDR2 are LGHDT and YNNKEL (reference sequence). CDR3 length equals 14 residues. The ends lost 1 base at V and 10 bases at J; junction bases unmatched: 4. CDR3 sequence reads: CASSQGDRGGEQFF. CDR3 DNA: TGTGCCAGCAGCCAAGGGGACAGGGGAGGCGAGCAGTTCTTC.

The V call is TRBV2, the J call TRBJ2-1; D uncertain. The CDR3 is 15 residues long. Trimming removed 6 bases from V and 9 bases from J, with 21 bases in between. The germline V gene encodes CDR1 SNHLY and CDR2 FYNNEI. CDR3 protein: CASSLGSVPPAEQFF. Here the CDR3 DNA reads TGTGCCAGCAGCTTAGGTTCCGTGCCCCCGGCTGAGCAGTTCTTC.

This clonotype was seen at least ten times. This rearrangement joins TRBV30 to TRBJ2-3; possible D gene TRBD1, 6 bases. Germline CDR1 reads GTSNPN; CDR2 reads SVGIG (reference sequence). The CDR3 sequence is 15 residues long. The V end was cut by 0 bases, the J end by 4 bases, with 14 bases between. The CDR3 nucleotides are TGTGCCTGGAGTGTATTCAACAGGGCTTCAGATACGCAGTATTTT. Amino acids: CAWSVFNRASDTQYF.

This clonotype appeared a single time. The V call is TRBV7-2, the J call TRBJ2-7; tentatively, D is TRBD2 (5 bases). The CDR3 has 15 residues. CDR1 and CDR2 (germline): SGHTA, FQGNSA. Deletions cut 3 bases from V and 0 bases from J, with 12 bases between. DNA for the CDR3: TGTGCCAGCAGCTTGGGAGCGGCGGTCTCCTACGAGCAGTACTTC. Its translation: CASSLGAAVSYEQYF.

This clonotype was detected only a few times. CDR3: CASSSGTSGGPGANTGELFF. CDR3 bases: TGTGCCAGCTCATCGGGGACTAGCGGGGGCCCGGGGGCGAACACCGGGGAGCTGTTTTTT. This sequence joins TRBV18 and TRBJ2-2; 14 positions match TRBD2. CDR1 and CDR2 from the germline V gene are KGHSH and LQKENI. The CDR3 covers 20 residues. V was clipped by 5 bases and J by 0 bases; unmatched bases: 11.

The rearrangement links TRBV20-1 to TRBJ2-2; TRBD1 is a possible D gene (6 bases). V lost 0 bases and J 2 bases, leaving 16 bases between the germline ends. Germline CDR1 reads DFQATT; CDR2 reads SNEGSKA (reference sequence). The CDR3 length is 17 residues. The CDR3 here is CSARDGVGRGNTGELFF. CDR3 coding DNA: TGCAGTGCTAGAGATGGGGTGGGCAGGGGAAACACCGGGGAGCTGTTTTTT.

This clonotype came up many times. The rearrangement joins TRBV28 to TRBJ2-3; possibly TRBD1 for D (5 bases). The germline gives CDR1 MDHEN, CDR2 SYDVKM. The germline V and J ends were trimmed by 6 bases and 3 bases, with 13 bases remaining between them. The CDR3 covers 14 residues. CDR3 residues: CASSEDSLTDTQYF. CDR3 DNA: TGTGCCAGCAGCGAAGACAGTCTAACAGATACGCAGTATTTT.

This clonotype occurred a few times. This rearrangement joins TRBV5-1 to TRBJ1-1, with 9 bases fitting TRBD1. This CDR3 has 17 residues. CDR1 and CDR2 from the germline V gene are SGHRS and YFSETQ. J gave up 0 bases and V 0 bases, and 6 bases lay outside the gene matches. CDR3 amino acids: CASSLGTGTGMNTEAFF. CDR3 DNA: TGCGCCAGCAGCTTGGGAACTGGGACAGGGATGAACACTGAAGCTTTCTTT.